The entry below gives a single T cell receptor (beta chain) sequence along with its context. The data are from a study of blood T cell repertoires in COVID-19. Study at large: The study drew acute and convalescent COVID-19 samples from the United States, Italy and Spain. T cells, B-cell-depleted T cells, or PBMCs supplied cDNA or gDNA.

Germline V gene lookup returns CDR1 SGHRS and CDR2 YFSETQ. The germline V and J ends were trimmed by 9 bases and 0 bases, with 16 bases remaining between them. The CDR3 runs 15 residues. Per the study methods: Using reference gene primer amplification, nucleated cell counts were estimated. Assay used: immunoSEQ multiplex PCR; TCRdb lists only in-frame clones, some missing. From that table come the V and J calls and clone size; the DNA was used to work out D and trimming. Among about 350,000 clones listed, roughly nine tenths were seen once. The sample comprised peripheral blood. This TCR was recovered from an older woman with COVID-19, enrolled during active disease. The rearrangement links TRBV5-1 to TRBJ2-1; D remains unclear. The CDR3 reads CATKIDTSSYNEQFF. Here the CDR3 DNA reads TGCGCCACCAAAATTGACACGAGCTCCTACAATGAGCAGTTCTTC.